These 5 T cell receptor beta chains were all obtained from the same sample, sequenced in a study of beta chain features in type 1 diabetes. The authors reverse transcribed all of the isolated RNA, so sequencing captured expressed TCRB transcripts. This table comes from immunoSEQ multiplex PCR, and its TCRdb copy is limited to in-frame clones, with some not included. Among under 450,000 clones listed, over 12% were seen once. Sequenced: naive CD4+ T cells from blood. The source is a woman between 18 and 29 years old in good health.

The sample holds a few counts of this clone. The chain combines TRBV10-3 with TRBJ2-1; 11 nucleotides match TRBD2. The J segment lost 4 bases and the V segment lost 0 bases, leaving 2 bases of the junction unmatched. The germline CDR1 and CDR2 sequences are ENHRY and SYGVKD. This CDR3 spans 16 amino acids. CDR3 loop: CAISESTSGRYNEQFF. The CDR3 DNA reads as TGTGCCATCAGTGAGTCCACTAGCGGGAGATACAATGAGCAGTTCTTC.

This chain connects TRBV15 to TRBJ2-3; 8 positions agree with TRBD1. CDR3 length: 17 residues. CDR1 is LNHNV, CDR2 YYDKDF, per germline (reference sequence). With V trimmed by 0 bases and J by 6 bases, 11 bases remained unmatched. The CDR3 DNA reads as TGTGCCACCAGCAGAGACCAAAGGCAGGGGGCATGGGATACGCAGTATTTT. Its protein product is CATSRDQRQGAWDTQYF.

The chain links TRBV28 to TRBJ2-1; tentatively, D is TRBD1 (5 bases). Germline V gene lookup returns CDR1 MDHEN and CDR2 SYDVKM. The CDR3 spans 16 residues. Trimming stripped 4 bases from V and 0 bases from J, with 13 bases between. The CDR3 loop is CASSSADMSSYNEQFF. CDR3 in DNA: TGTGCCAGCAGTTCCGCGGACATGAGCTCCTACAATGAGCAGTTCTTC.

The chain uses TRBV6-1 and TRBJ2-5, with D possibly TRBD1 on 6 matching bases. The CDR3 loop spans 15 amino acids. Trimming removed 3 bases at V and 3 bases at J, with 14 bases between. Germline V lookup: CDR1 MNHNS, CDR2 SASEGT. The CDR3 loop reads CASSEDPGAEETQYF. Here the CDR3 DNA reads TGTGCCAGCAGTGAGGATCCAGGGGCGGAAGAGACCCAGTACTTC.

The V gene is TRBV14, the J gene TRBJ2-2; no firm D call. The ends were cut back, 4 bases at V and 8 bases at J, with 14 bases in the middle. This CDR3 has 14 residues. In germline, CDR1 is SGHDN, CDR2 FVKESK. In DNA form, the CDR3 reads TGTGCCAGCAGCCGAGACACTATACTAGGGGAGCTGTTTTTT. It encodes CASSRDTILGELFF.